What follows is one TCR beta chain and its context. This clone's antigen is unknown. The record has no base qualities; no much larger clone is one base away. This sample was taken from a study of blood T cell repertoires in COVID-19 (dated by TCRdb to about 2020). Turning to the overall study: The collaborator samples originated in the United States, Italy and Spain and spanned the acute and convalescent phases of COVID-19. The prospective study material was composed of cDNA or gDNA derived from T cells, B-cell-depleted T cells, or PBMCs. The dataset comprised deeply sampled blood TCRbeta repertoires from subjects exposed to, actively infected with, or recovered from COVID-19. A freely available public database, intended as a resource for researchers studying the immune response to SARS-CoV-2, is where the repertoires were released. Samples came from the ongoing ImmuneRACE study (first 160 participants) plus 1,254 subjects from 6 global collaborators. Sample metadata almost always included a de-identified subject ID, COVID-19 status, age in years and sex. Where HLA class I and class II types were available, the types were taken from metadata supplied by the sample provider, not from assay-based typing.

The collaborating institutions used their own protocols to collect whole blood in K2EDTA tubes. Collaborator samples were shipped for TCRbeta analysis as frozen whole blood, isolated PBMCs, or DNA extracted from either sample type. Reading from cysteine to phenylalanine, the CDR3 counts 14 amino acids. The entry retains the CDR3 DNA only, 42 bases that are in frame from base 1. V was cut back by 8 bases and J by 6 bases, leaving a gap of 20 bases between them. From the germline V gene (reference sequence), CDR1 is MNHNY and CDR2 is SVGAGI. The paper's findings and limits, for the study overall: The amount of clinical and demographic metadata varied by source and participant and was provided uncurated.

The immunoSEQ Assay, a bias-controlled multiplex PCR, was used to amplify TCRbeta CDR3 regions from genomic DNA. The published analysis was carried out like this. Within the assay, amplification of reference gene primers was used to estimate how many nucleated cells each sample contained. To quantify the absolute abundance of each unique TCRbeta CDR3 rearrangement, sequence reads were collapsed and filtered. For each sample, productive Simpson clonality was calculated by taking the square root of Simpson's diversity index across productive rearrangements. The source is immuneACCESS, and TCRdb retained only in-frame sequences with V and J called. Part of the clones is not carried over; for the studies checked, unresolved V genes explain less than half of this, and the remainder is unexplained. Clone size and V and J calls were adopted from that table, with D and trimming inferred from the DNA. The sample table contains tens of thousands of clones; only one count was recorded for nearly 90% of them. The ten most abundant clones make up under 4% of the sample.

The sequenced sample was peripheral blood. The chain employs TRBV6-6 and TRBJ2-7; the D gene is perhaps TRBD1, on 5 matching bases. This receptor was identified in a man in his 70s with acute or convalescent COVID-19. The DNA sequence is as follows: TGTGCCAGCTACCTTCAGGGTACGTCGGGCGAGCAGTACTTC. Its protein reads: CASYLQGTSGEQYF.